The source of this T cell receptor beta chain is a study of blood T cell repertoires in COVID-19. Across the study: Samples of COVID-19 (acute and convalescent) were obtained from the United States, Italy and Spain. From T cells, B-cell-depleted T cells, or PBMCs came the material, which was cDNA or gDNA.

Under the authors' procedure: Amplification from reference gene primers served as the basis for estimated nucleated cell counts. Only in-frame clones appear in the TCRdb table, and some are missing; sequencing was by immunoSEQ multiplex PCR. The DNA was the basis for D and trimming; V, J and clone size are from that table. In the table there are 540,000 or so clones, approximately 88% of which are singletons. In germline, CDR1 is SGHAT, CDR2 FQNNGV. The CDR3 contains 12 residues. V was pared by 8 bases and J by 5 bases, with 12 bases between. A Seattle source enrolled patients during active infection and followed them longitudinally.

The specimen was peripheral blood. The sequence was collected from a woman aged 50 to 65 with COVID-19, enrolled during active disease. The V and J genes are TRBV11-2 and TRBJ1-1; D gene unclear. DNA of the CDR3: TGTGCCAGCTCAGGTCCGGGGACTGAAGCTTTCTTT. This codes for CASSGPGTEAFF.